These 4 T cell receptor beta chains were all obtained from the same sample, sequenced in a study of tumor and adjacent non-tumor tissue in lung cancer. This sample's RNA came from whole unsorted tissue. The normal lung tissue was taken more than 3 cm from the tumor edge. A modified ARM-PCR protocol with three rounds of nested PCR amplified TCRbeta. TCRdb reprocessed the multiplex PCR reads with MiXCR, giving one entry per CDR3 protein. The sample holds more than 85,000 distinct CDR3 sequences, 50% to 70% seen once. The sample comprised distant non-tumor lung tissue. The receptors here all came from a man between 25 and 39 years old with non-small cell lung cancer.

With respect to this clonotype: Lacking the conserved final phenylalanine or tryptophan, this CDR3 likely reflects a read error. CDR3 in DNA: TGCAGTGCCCCCACGACAGGGAGTGATCAGTTCCTC. Translation: CSAPTTGSDQFL. The chain uses TRBV20-1 and TRBJ2-1; 7 bases line up with TRBD1. The CDR3 runs 12 residues. CDR1 is DFQATT, CDR2 SNEGSKA, per germline (reference sequence). J was trimmed by 13 bases and V by 6 bases; bases with no gene match: 12.

This chain uses TRBV29-1 with TRBJ2-4, with D possibly matching TRBD1 (6 bases). Germline V gene sequence: CDR1 SQVTM, CDR2 ANQGSEA. This CDR3 contains 13 residues. V shed 6 bases and J shed 8 bases, with 17 bases lying between them. Here the CDR3 DNA reads TGCAGCGTCGACGGCTTCTGGGGGCACATTCAGTACTTC. Residues: CSVDGFWGHIQYF.

This clonotype showed up many times. The genes are TRBV11-3 and TRBJ2-1, with 12 bases identical to TRBD2. The CDR3 runs to 18 residues. Germline V gives CDR1 SGHNT, CDR2 YENEEA. Trimming at V came to 4 bases and at J to 10 bases, leaving 17 bases not matched to a gene. CDR3 loop: CASSSGGTSGLPGHEQFF. In nucleotides, the CDR3 is TGTGCCAGCAGCTCGGGGGGGACTAGCGGGCTTCCAGGACACGAGCAGTTCTTC.

The V and J genes are TRBV30 and TRBJ2-4; D might be TRBD2 (6 bases). Germline-derived CDR1 and CDR2 are GTSNPN and SVGIG (reference sequence). The CDR3 runs 14 residues. Trimming removed 0 bases at V and 0 bases at J, with 6 bases between. The CDR3 nucleotides read TGTGCCTGGAGTGTAGCGGGAGCCAAAAACATTCAGTACTTC. Translated: CAWSVAGAKNIQYF. The full variable domain, in which reference TRBV30 and TRBJ2-4 provide the parts outside the CDR3, is SQTIHQWPATLVQPVGSPLSLECTVEGTSNPNLYWYRQAAGRGLQLLFYSVGIGQISSEVPQNLSASRPQDRQFILSSKKLLLSDSGFYLCAWSVAGAKNIQYFGAGTRLSVL.